A selection of T cell receptor beta chains follows, all from one sample in a study of read filtering for tumor transcriptome and immune sequencing. TCRdb processed the reads anew with MiXCR; each CDR3 protein has one entry. This sample has roughly 56,000 distinct CDR3 sequences, with about 21% found just once. Sequencing was carried out using a population of CD138-negative cells sorted from bone marrow. The receptors stem from a donor over 35 with multiple myeloma. CDR3s include the opening cysteine and the closing phenylalanine or tryptophan.

v_call	cdr3_length	cdr3_aa
TRBV7-9	16	CASSLQISVNTGELFF
TRBV19	18	CASSTPLPDRGKNQPQHF
TRBV28	13	CASSLQLRYEQFF
TRBV18	15	CASSPDWLVNTEAFF
TRBV7-8	14	CASSVGTGANVLTF
TRBV7-2	13	CASSHGTGREQFF
TRBV13	13	CASGIQNTGELFF
TRBV23-1	14	CASATGVGNYGHTF
TRBV9	13	CASSPRAAYEQYF
TRBV28	15	CASSIPGGSEEKLFF
TRBV14	16	CASSPLGQPGTGELFF
TRBV3-1	13	CASSQDVRGEQYF
TRBV7-2	15	CASSLAPNRVDGYTF
TRBV6-1	14	CASSDRADTGELFF
TRBV14	15	CASSQFGTGRYGYTF
TRBV3-1	13	CASSPPGDEKLFF
TRBV27	16	CASRGGGPHPTDTQYF
TRBV14	14	CASSQQGLRETQYF
TRBV11-2	14	CASTPGTKTHEQFF
TRBV6-6	14	CASSFMTENQPQHF
TRBV7-9	15	CASSLGEGSYNEQFF
TRBV3-1	13	CASSTLGGTEAFF
TRBV7-8	17	CASSPERGGLDRSPLHF
TRBV11-2	14	CASSSRGGQGLLFF
TRBV6-6	16	CASSYGGIRTYNEQFF
TRBV7-2	13	CASGPDYQGEQYF
TRBV11-1	13	CASRRDSSYEQYF
TRBV23-1	15	CASTCKVPGANVLTF
TRBV29-1	12	CSVGQGFLEQYF
TRBV28	15	CATAASKGNHQPQHF
TRBV5-4	13	CATGRESPGELFF
TRBV11-2	16	CASIPSGHLMTYEQYF
TRBV6-1	14	CASSETGRGSPLHF
TRBV7-3	14	CASSSSGGANTQYF
TRBV3-1	15	CASSQDPGGRAPQHF
TRBV6-2/TRBV6-3	17	CASSSTLETRHNQPQHF
TRBV5-1	12	CASSPDRNEQYF
TRBV2	17	CASLGDTYLSSTDTQYF
TRBV5-6	14	CASSDTGTDNEQFF
TRBV5-1	16	CASSHRDGREGSPLHF
TRBV29-1	14	CSVARRIQYNEQFF
TRBV29-1	11	CSVGSSYEQYF
TRBV24-1	13	CATEYPGANVLTF